This T cell receptor (beta chain) was identified in a study of beta chain features in type 1 diabetes. The study reverse transcribed the entire isolated RNA, so it sequenced expressed TCRB transcripts. The table came from immunoSEQ multiplex PCR; TCRdb's copy has only in-frame clones and leaves some out. Here the sample spans 140,000 or so clones, about an eighth being singletons. V dropped 4 bases and J dropped 7 bases, with 10 bases sitting between them. The CDR3 sequence is 12 residues long. CDR1 is SEHNR, CDR2 FQNEAQ, per germline (reference sequence). Remarks on this clone: The antigen is undetermined.

The study's findings and limits: Whatever favoring of shorter templates PCR might show would apply equally to patients and controls. Among all four CD4+ subsets, Type 1 diabetes patients had TCRB CDR3s that were moderately but significantly shorter. cDNA sequencing could over-represent cells with high TCR expression.

Sequencing was done on a sample of central memory CD4+ T cells from blood. This receptor was obtained from a man between 18 and 29 years old with type 1 diabetes. The chain joins TRBV7-9 to TRBJ1-1, with D possibly TRBD1 on 5 matching bases. Written as DNA, the CDR3 is TGTGCCAGCAGCTCCGGGGGAGTTGAAGCTTTCTTT. Translation: CASSSGGVEAFF. The entire variable domain, with the rest obtained from reference TRBV7-9 and TRBJ1-1, is as follows: DTGVSQNPRHKITKRGQNVTFRCDPISEHNRLYWYRQTLGQGPEFLTYFQNEAQLEKSRLLSDRFSAERPKGSFSTLEIQRTEQGDSAMYLCASSSGGVEAFFGQGTRLTVV.